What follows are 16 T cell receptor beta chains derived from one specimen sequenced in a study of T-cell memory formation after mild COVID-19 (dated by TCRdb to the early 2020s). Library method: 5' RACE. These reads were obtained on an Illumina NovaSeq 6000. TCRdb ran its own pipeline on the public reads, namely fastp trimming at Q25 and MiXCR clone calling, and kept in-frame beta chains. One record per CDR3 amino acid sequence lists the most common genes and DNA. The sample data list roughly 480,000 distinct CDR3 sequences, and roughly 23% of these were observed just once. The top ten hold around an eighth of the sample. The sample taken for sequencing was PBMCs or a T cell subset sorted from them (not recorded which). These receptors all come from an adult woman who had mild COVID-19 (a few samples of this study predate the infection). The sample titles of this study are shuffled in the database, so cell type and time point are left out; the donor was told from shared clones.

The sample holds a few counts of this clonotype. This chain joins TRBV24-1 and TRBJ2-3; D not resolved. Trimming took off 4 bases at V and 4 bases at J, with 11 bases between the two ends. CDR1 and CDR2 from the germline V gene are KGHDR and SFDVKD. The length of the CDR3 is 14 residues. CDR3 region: CATSDSPLADTQYF. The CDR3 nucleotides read TGTGCCACCAGTGACTCGCCTCTTGCAGATACGCAGTATTTT.

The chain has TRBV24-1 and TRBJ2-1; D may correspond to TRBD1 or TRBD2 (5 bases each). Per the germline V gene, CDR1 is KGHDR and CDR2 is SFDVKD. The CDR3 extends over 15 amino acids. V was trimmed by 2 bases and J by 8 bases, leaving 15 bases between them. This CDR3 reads CATSDSGGTGDEQFF. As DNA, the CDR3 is TGTGCCACCAGTGATTCTGGGGGTACCGGGGATGAGCAGTTCTTC.

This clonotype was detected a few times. The CDR3 sequence is CASSMGLAGYEQYF. For the CDR3, the DNA is TGCGCCAGCAGCATGGGACTAGCGGGCTACGAGCAGTACTTC. V usage is TRBV5-1 and J usage is TRBJ2-7; 12 bases line up with TRBD2. The ends lost 4 bases at V and 3 bases at J; junction bases unmatched: 2. This CDR3 is 14 amino acids long. CDR1 and CDR2 (germline): SGHRS, YFSETQ.

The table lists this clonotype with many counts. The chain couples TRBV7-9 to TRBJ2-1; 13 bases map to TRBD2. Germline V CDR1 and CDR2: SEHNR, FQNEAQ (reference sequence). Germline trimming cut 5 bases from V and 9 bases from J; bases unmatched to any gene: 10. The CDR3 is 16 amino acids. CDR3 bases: TGTGCCAGCAGCCCTAGGACTAGCGGGGGCGGCGTTGAGCAGTTCTTC. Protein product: CASSPRTSGGGVEQFF.

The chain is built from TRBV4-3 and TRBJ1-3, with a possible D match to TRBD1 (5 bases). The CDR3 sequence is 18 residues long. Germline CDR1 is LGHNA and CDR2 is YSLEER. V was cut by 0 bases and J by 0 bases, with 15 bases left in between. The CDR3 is CASSQDLGDRCSGNTIYF. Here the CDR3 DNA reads TGCGCCAGCAGCCAAGATTTGGGGGACCGCTGCTCTGGAAACACCATATATTTT.

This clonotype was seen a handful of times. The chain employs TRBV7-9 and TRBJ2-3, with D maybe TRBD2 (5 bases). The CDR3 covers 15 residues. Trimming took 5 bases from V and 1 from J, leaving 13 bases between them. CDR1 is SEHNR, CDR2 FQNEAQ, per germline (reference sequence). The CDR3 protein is CASSLKGARTDTQYF. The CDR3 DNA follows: TGTGCCAGCAGCCTTAAGGGAGCCCGCACAGATACGCAGTATTTT.

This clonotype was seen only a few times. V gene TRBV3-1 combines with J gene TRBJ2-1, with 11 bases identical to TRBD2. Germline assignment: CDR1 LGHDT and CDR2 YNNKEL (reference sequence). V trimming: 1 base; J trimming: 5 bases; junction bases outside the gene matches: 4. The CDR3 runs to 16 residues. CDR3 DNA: TGTGCCAGCAGCCAAGCTAGCGGGAGGTCCAACAATGAGCAGTTCTTC. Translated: CASSQASGRSNNEQFF.

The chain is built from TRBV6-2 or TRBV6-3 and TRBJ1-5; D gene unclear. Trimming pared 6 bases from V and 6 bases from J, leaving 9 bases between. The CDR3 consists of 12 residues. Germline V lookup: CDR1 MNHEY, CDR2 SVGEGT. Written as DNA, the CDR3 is TGTGCCAGCAGCTACGACACTCAGCCCCAGCATTTT. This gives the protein CASSYDTQPQHF.

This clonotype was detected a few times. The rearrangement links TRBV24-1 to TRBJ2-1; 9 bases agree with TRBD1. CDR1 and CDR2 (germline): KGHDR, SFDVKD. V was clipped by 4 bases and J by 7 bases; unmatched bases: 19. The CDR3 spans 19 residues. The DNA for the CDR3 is TGTGCCACCAGTGACCCGGGACAGGGCAGGGGACACACATGGAATGAGCAGTTCTTC. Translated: CATSDPGQGRGHTWNEQFF.

CDR3 loop: CSARAETSGYEQYF. Written as DNA, the CDR3 is TGCAGTGCTAGAGCGGAGACTAGCGGCTACGAGCAGTACTTC. The chain links TRBV20-1 to TRBJ2-7, with 9 bases matching TRBD2. CDR1 DFQATT and CDR2 SNEGSKA come from the germline V gene (reference sequence). The V gene end was trimmed by 1 base and the J gene end by 3 bases; junction bases not matched to a gene: 4. The CDR3 totals 14 residues.

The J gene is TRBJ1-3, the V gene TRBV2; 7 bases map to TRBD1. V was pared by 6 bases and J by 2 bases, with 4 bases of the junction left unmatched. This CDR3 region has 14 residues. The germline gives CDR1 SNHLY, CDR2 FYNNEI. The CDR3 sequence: CASRGQGAGNTIYF. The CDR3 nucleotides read TGTGCCAGCAGGGGTCAGGGGGCTGGAAACACCATATATTTT.

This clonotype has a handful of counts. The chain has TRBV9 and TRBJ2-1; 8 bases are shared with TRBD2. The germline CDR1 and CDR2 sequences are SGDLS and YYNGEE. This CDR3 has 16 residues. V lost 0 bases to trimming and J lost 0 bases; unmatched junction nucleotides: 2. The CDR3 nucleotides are TGTGCCAGCAGCGTAGGCGGGAGGAGCTCCTACAATGAGCAGTTCTTC. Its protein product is CASSVGGRSSYNEQFF. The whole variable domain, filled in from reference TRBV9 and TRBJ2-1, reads DSGVTQTPKHLITATGQRVTLRCSPRSGDLSVYWYQQSLDQGLQFLIQYYNGEERAKGNILERFSAQQFPDLHSELNLSSLELGDSALYFCASSVGGRSSYNEQFFGPGTRLTVL.

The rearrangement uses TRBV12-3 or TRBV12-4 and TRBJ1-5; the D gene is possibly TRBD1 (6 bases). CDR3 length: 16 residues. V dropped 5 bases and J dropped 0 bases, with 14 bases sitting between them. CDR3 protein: CASSVNGQLSNQPQHF. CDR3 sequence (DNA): TGTGCCAGCAGTGTAAATGGACAGCTTAGCAATCAGCCCCAGCATTTT.

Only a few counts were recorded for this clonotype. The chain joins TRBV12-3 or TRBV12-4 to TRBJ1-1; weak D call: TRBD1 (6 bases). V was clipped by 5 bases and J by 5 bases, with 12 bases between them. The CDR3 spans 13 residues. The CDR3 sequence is CASSPEQGTEAFF. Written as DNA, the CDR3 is TGTGCCAGCAGTCCCGAACAGGGAACTGAAGCTTTCTTT.

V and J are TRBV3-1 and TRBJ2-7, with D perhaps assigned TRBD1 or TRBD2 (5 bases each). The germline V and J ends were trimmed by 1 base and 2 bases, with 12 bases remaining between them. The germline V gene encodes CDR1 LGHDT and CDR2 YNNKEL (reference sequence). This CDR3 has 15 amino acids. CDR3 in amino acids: CASSQGGSRAYEQYF. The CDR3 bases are TGTGCCAGCAGCCAAGGGGGGTCTAGAGCCTACGAGCAGTACTTC.

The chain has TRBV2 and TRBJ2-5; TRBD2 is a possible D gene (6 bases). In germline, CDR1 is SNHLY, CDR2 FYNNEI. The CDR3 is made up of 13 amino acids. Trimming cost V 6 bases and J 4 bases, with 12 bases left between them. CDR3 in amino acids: CASSTNGGETQYF. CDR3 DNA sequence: TGTGCCAGCAGCACCAACGGGGGAGAGACCCAGTACTTC.